The clone carrying this T cell receptor beta chain occurred a few times. In germline, CDR1 is LGHNT, CDR2 FRNRAP. The CDR3 has 13 amino acids. These data come from a study of blood T cells in healthy people across ages. Then a second PCR, running about 6 to 11 cycles, was carried out with a sample-barcoded 5' primer and a J-beta primer mix. TCRdb processed the 5' RACE reads anew with MiXCR; each CDR3 protein has one entry. The sample holds roughly 1,000,000 distinct CDR3 sequences, under 30% seen once. The data also belong to a second study, concerning T cells of mothers and their children. That report adds: During the second PCR, the M1S primer introduced sample barcodes along with 2-4 random nucleotides. The TCR beta CDR3 read count exceeded 8.5 million for each mother and was around 3.1 million for each child. Slightly higher overlap, not significant, was seen in related mother-child pairs than in unrelated pairs. The analysis detected no persistent microchimeric T cell clones.

This receptor was taken from a girl aged 2 to 10 in good health. V gene TRBV12-5 combines with J gene TRBJ2-1; D may be TRBD1 (6 bases). The J call could be wrong; TRBJ2-5 is a better fit for the DNA end. The sequencing sample was made of blood. Here the CDR3 reads CASGLTGQSAQYF. The CDR3 nucleotides read TGTGCTAGTGGTTTGACAGGGCAGAGTGCCCAGTACTTC.